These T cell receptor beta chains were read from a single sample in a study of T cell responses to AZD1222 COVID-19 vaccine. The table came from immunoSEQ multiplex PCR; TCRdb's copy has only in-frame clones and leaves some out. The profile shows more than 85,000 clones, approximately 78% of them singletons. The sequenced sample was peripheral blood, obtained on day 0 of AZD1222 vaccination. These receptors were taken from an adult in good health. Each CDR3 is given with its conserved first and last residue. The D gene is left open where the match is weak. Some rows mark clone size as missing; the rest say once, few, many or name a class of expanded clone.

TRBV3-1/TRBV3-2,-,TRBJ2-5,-,CASSQVLGETQYF,TGTGCCAGCAGCCAAGTTCTCGGCGAGACCCAGTACTTC
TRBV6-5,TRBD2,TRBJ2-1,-,CATRAGEGHNEQFF,TGTGCCACCAGAGCGGGAGAGGGTCACAATGAGCAGTTCTTC
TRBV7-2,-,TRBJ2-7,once,CASSGRGGEQYF,TGTGCCAGCAGTGGAAGAGGGGGAGAGCAGTACTTC
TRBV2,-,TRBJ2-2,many,CASKYAGELFF,TGTGCCAGCAAGTATGCCGGGGAGCTGTTTTTT
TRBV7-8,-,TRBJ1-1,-,CASSSLGDTEAFF,TGTGCCAGCAGCTCCCTCGGAGACACTGAAGCTTTCTTT
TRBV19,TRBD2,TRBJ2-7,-,CASSVGLDYEQYF,TGTGCCAGTAGTGTCGGACTAGACTACGAGCAGTACTTC
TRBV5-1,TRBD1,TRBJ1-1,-,CASSYRGLNTEAFF,TGCGCCAGCAGTTACAGGGGTTTGAACACTGAAGCTTTCTTT
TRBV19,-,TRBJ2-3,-,CASSYRTDTQYF,TGTGCCAGTAGTTATCGCACAGATACGCAGTATTTT
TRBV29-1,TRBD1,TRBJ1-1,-,CSGQTGRNTEAFF,TGCAGCGGCCAGACAGGGAGGAACACTGAAGCTTTCTTT
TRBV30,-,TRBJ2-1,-,CAWSKRIAETIF,TGTGCCTGGAGTAAGAGAATTGCGGAGACTATCTTC
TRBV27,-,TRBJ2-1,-,CASSSRPESGQFF,TGTGCCAGCAGTTCCCGCCCAGAATCGGGGCAGTTCTTC
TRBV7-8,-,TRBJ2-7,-,CASSSAGPTYEQYF,TGTGCCAGCAGCTCCGCGGGGCCCACCTACGAGCAGTACTTC
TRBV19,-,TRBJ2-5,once,CASSTGQSETQYF,TGTGCCAGTAGTACCGGACAGTCGGAGACCCAGTACTTC
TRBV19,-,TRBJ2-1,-,CASSLGGNEQFF,TGTGCCAGTAGTTTAGGGGGGAATGAGCAGTTCTTC
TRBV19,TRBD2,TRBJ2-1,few,CASSRGLAGGVYNEQFF,TGTGCCAGTAGTAGGGGACTAGCGGGAGGAGTGTACAATGAGCAGTTCTTC
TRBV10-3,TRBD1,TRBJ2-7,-,CAISGGQGADEQYF,TGTGCCATCAGTGGGGGACAGGGGGCCGACGAGCAGTACTTC
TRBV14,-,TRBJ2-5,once,CASSPLSTGETQYF,TGTGCCAGCAGCCCTCTTTCCACTGGAGAGACCCAGTACTTC
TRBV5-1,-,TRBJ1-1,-,CASSLSDTYTEAFF,TGCGCCAGCAGCTTAAGTGACACGTACACTGAAGCTTTCTTT
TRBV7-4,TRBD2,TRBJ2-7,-,CASSLRTSGANYEQYF,TGTGCCAGCAGCTTACGGACTAGCGGGGCAAACTACGAGCAGTACTTC
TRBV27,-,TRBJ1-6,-,CASSSQENNSPLHF,TGTGCCAGCAGTTCACAGGAGAATAATTCACCCCTCCACTTT
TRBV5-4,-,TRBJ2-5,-,CASSASMSLAQYF,TGTGCCAGCAGCGCCTCCATGTCTCTGGCCCAGTACTTC
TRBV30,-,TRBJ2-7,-,CAWAWTRNPYEQYF,TGTGCCTGGGCCTGGACAAGAAATCCCTACGAGCAGTACTTC
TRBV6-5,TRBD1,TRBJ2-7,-,CASSYGTGPSYEQYF,TGTGCCAGCAGTTACGGGACAGGACCCTCCTACGAGCAGTACTTC
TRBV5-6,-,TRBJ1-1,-,CASSSSREAFF,TGTGCCAGCAGCTCTTCTAGGGAAGCTTTCTTT
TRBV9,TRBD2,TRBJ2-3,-,CASSLRRGDTDTQYF,TGTGCCAGCAGCCTCCGGCGGGGGGACACAGATACGCAGTATTTT
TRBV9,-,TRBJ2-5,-,CASSPNSQGGETQYF,TGTGCCAGCAGCCCGAACTCCCAGGGGGGGGAGACCCAGTACTTC
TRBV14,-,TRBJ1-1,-,CASSQDLLNTEAFF,TGTGCCAGCAGCCAAGACTTGCTGAACACTGAAGCTTTCTTT
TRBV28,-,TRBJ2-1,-,CASSTHTPENPRAGSSYNEQFF,TGTGCCAGCAGTACCCACACCCCCGAGAATCCCCGGGCGGGTAGCTCCTACAATGAGCAGTTCTTC
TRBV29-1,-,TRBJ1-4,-,CSVEQGREKLFF,TGCAGCGTTGAGCAGGGAAGAGAAAAACTGTTTTTT
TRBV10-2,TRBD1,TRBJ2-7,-,CASSDWQGVTYEQYF,TGCGCCAGCAGTGATTGGCAGGGGGTCACCTACGAGCAGTACTTC
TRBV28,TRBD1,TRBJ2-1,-,CASSLWGYGQDNEQFF,TGTGCCAGCAGCCTGTGGGGCTATGGACAGGACAATGAGCAGTTCTTC
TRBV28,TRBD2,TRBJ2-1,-,CASRDRGLAGGYNEQFF,TGTGCCAGCCGGGACAGGGGACTAGCGGGAGGTTACAATGAGCAGTTCTTC
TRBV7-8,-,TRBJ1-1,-,CASSTGHLNTEAFF,TGTGCCAGCAGCACGGGACACCTGAACACTGAAGCTTTCTTT
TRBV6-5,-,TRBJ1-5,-,CASNPVGWNQPQHF,TGTGCCAGCAATCCCGTTGGTTGGAATCAGCCCCAGCATTTT
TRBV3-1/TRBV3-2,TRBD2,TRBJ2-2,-,CASRSLAGGPVGELFF,TGTGCCAGCAGAAGCTTAGCGGGAGGGCCGGTCGGGGAGCTGTTTTTT
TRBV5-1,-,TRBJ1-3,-,CASRSGFSGNTIYF,TGCGCCAGCAGATCAGGCTTCTCTGGAAACACCATATATTTT
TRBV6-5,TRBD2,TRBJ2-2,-,CASGLAGGYTGELFF,TGTGCCAGTGGACTAGCGGGAGGTTACACCGGGGAGCTGTTTTTT
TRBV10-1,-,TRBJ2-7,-,CASSATGPGEQYF,TGCGCCAGCAGTGCCACAGGGCCGGGCGAGCAGTACTTC
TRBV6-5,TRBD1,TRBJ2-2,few,CASSFRTGGNTGELFF,TGTGCCAGCAGTTTCCGGACAGGGGGGAACACCGGGGAGCTGTTTTTT
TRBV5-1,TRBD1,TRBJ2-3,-,CASAGQGADTQYF,TGCGCCAGCGCGGGACAGGGCGCAGATACGCAGTATTTT
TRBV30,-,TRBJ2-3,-,CAWSVGFGTDTQYF,TGTGCCTGGAGTGTAGGCTTCGGCACAGATACGCAGTATTTT
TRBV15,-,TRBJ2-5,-,CATSSGGQGGETQYF,TGTGCCACCAGCTCCGGAGGTCAGGGGGGTGAGACCCAGTACTTC
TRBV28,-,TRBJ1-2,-,CASSFPPWAGTNYGYTF,TGTGCCAGCAGTTTTCCCCCGTGGGCAGGGACAAACTATGGCTACACCTTC
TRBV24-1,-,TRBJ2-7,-,CATSDSKRLIYEQYF,TGTGCCACCAGTGATTCAAAGAGGCTGATCTACGAGCAGTACTTC
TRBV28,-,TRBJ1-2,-,CASSLIGTSLSRGYTF,TGTGCCAGCAGCCTCATTGGGACTAGCCTCTCCCGTGGCTACACCTTC
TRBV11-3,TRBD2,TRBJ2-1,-,CASSFTSGAGANEQFF,TGTGCCAGCAGCTTCACTAGCGGCGCCGGGGCCAATGAGCAGTTCTTC